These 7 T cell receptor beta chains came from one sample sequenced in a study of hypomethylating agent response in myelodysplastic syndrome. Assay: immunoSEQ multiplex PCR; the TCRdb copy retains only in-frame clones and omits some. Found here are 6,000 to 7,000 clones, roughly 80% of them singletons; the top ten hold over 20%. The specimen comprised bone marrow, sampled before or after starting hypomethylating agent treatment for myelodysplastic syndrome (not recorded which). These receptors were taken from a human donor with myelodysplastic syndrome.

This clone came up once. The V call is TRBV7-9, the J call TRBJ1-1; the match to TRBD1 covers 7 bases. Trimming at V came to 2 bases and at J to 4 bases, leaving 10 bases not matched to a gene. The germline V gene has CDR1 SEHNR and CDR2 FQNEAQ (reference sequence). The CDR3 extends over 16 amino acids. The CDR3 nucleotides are TGTGCCAGCAGCTTACCTTCGACAGGGTTGGGCACTGAAGCTTTCTTT. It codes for CASSLPSTGLGTEAFF.

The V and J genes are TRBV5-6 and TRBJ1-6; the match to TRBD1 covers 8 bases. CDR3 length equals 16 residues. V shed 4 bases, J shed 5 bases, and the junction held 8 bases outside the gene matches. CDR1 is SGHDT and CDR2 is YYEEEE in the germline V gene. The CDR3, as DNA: TGTGCCAGCAGCACAAGGACAGGGACCAATAATTCACCCCTCCACTTT. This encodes CASSTRTGTNNSPLHF.

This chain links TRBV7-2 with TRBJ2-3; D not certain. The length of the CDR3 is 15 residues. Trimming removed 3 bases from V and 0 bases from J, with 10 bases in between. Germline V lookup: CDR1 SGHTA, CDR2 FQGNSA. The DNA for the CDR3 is TGTGCCAGCAGCTTTAGGGATTGGAGCACAGATACGCAGTATTTT. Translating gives CASSFRDWSTDTQYF.

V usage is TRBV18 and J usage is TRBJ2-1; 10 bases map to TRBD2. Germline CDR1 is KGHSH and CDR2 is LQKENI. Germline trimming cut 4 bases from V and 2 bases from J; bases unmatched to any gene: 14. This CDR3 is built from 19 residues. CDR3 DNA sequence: TGTGCCAGCTCACTACAATCCCCTAGCGGGAGTAGCACCTACAATGAGCAGTTCTTC. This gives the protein CASSLQSPSGSSTYNEQFF.

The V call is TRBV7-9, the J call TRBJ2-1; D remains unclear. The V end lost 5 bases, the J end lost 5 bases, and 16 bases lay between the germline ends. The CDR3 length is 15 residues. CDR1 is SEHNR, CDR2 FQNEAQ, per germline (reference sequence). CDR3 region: CASSPWGRSDNEQFF. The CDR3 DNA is TGTGCCAGCAGCCCCTGGGGAAGGTCGGACAATGAGCAGTTCTTC.

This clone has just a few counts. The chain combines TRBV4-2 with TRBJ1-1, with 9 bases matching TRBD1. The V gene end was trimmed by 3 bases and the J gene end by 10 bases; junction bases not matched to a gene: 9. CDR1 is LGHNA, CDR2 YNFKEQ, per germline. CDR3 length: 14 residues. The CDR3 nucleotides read TGTGCCAGCAGCCAGGGACAGGGTCCAGGTCCAGCTTTCTTT. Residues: CASSQGQGPGPAFF.

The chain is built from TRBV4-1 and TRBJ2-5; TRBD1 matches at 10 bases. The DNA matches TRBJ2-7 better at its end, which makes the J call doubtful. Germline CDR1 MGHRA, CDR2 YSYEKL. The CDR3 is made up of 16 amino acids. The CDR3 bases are TGCGCCAGCAGCCAAGGGTCGGGACAGGGGCTCTACGAGCAGTACTTC. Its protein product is CASSQGSGQGLYEQYF.